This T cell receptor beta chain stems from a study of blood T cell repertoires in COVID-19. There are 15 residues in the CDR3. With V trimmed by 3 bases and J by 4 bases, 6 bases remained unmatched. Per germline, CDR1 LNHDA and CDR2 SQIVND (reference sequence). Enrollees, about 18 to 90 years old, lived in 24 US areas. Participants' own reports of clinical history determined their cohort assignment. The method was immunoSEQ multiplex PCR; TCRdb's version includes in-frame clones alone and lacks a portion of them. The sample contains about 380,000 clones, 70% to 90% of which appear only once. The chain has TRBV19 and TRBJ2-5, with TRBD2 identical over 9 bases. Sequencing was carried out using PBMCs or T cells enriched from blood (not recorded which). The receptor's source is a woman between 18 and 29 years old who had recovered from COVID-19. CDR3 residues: CASSMAGAGGETQYF. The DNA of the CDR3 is TGTGCCAGTAGTATGGCGGGAGCGGGGGGAGAGACCCAGTACTTC.